The next 6 T cell receptor beta chains were all read from a single sample in a study of CD4 T cells in relation to SARS-CoV-2 and coronaviruses. CD4+ T cells from unexposed donors were obtained before the COVID-19 pandemic (2011-2018). Isolation of CD4+ T cells took place after less than 11 days in culture. The assay was immunoSEQ multiplex PCR, and TCRdb's table has in-frame clones only and misses some. The data hold 9,000 to 13,000 clones, with roughly 81% observed a single time. These receptors have no identified antigens. The sequencing sample was made of CD4+ T cells from PBMCs, cultured in vitro. The receptors stem from a human donor in good health.

This chain links TRBV19 with TRBJ2-3; D not certain. The germline V gene encodes CDR1 LNHDA and CDR2 SQIVND (reference sequence). The CDR3 length is 14 residues. The V gene lost 5 bases and the J gene lost 0 bases, with 9 bases spanning the gap. Here the CDR3 reads CASSSTTSTDTQYF. Here the CDR3 DNA reads TGTGCCAGTAGTTCCACAACTAGCACAGATACGCAGTATTTT.

The chain links TRBV7-8 to TRBJ2-3, with 11 nucleotides matching TRBD2. After removal of 5 bases from V and 3 bases from J, the junction contained 10 bases not matched to a gene. The CDR3 is made up of 17 amino acids. Germline CDR1 and CDR2: SGHVS and FQNEAQ. The CDR3 DNA sequence: TGTGCCAGCAGCCTCGAGACTAGCGGGGAGGTAACAGATACGCAGTATTTT. Translation gives CASSLETSGEVTDTQYF.

The genes are TRBV5-1 and TRBJ2-2; D is perhaps TRBD2 (6 bases). The germline gives CDR1 SGHRS, CDR2 YFSETQ. V lost 4 bases and J lost 8, with 18 bases in between. This CDR3 spans 15 amino acids. The CDR3 DNA is TGCGCCAGCAGCGTGGGACTTGATTTTTCGGGGGAGCTGTTTTTT. It translates to CASSVGLDFSGELFF.

This clone has a single count. The chain is built from TRBV27 and TRBJ2-7; TRBD2 aligns across 7 bases. The CDR3 consists of 16 residues. Germline V CDR1 and CDR2: MNHEY, SMNVEV (reference sequence). The junction had 14 bases not matched to a gene; V was cut back by 5 bases and J by 4 bases. The CDR3 protein is CASSHRGSGYFYEQYF. CDR3 nucleotides: TGTGCCAGCAGTCACCGCGGGAGCGGATATTTTTACGAGCAGTACTTC.

CDR3 residues: CASSPYRGQPQHF. Written as DNA, the CDR3 is TGTGCCAGCAGTCCCTACAGGGGGCAGCCCCAGCATTTT. The chain combines TRBV12-3 or TRBV12-4 with TRBJ1-5, with TRBD1 matching 8 bases. The CDR3 runs 13 residues. V lost 5 bases, J lost 7 bases, and 4 bases stayed unmatched.

V and J are TRBV12-3 or TRBV12-4 and TRBJ1-1; no firm D call. Trimming stripped 6 bases from V and 7 bases from J, with 9 bases between. The CDR3 sequence is 11 residues long. This CDR3 reads CASSFEVEAFF. CDR3 sequence (DNA): TGTGCCAGCAGCTTTGAGGTTGAAGCTTTCTTT.